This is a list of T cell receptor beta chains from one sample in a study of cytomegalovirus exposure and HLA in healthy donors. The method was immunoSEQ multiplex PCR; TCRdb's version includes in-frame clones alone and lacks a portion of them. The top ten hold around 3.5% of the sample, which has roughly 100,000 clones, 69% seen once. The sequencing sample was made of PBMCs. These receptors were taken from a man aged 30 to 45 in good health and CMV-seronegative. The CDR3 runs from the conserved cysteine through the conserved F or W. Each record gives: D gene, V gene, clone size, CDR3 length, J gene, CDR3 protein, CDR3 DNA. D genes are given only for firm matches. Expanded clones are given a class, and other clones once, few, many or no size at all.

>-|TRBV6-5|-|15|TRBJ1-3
CASSYRTNSGNTIYF
TGTGCCAGCAGTTACAGGACTAACTCTGGAAACACCATATATTTT
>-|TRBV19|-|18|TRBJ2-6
CASSIRPGLSSGANVLTF
TGTGCCAGTAGTATAAGACCAGGGTTATCCTCTGGGGCCAACGTCCTGACTTTC
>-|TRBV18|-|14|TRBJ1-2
CASSPPMAEGGYTF
TGTGCCAGCTCACCACCTATGGCAGAGGGCGGCTACACCTTC
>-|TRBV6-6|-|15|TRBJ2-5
CASSPDTINGETQYF
TGTGCCAGCAGCCCGGACACTATCAATGGGGAGACCCAGTACTTC
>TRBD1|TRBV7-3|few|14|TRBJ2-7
CASSEQGQVREQYF
TGTGCCAGCAGCGAACAGGGGCAAGTGCGCGAGCAGTACTTC
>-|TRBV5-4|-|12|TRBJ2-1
CASSAHAGEQFF
TGTGCCAGCAGCGCCCACGCGGGCGAGCAGTTCTTC
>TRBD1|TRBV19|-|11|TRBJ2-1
CATTGNNEQFF
TGTGCTACGACAGGGAACAATGAGCAGTTCTTC
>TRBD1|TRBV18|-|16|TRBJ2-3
CASSPPWTGGQDTQYF
TGTGCCAGCTCACCACCTTGGACAGGGGGCCAAGATACGCAGTATTTT
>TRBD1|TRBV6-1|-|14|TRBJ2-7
CASKTGQGKYEQYF
TGTGCCAGCAAAACCGGACAGGGAAAGTACGAGCAGTACTTC
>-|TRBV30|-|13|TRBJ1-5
CAWSVNRDQPQHF
TGTGCCTGGAGTGTAAACAGGGATCAGCCCCAGCATTTT
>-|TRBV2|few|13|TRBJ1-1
CASSEIQGPEAFF
TGTGCCAGCAGTGAAATCCAGGGTCCTGAAGCTTTCTTT
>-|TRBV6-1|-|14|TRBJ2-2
CASSDSRYTGELFF
TGTGCCAGCAGTGACTCGCGGTACACCGGGGAGCTGTTTTTT
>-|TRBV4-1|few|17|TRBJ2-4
CASSQDTSLRAKNIQYF
TGCGCCAGCAGCCAAGATACGTCACTGAGGGCCAAAAACATTCAGTACTTC
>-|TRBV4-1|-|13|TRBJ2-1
CASRGSSYNEQFF
TGCGCCAGCCGGGGTTCTTCCTACAATGAGCAGTTCTTC
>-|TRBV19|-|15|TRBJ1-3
CASSTEVDSGNTIYF
TGTGCCAGTAGTACGGAGGTCGACTCTGGAAACACCATATATTTT
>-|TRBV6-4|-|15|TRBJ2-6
CASSPVSSGANVLTF
TGTGCCAGCAGCCCGGTGAGCTCTGGGGCCAACGTCCTGACTTTC
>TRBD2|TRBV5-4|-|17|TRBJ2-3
CASSLTSGASSTDTQYF
TGTGCCAGCAGCCTGACTAGCGGGGCCTCGAGCACAGATACGCAGTATTTT
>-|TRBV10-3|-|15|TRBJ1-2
CAISESTGQGYGYTF
TGTGCCATCAGTGAGTCGACTGGCCAGGGATATGGCTACACCTTC
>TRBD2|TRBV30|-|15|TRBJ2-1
CAWSVGGSSYNEQFF
TGTGCCTGGAGTGTAGGCGGGAGTTCCTACAATGAGCAGTTCTTC
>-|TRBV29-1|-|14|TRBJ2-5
CSVEDRGSRETQYF
TGCAGCGTTGAAGATCGGGGGTCGAGGGAGACCCAGTACTTC
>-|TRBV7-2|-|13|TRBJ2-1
CASRSSGENEQFF
TGTGCCAGCAGATCCTCAGGGGAGAATGAGCAGTTCTTC
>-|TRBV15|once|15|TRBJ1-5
CATSGRGYSNQPQHF
TGTGCCACCAGCGGCAGGGGATATAGCAATCAGCCCCAGCATTTT
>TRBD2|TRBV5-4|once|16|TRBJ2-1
CASSHLAGSSYNEQFF
TGTGCCAGCAGCCACTTAGCGGGAAGCTCCTACAATGAGCAGTTCTTC
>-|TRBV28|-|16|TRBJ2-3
CASRVIGYTPTDTQYF
TGTGCCAGCAGGGTAATCGGGTACACTCCCACAGATACGCAGTATTTT
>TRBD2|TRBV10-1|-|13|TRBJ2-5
CASSRTSQETQYF
TGCGCCAGCAGCAGGACTAGTCAAGAGACCCAGTACTTC
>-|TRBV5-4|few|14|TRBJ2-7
CASSSWGQRDEQYF
TGTGCCAGCAGCTCTTGGGGCCAGCGTGACGAGCAGTACTTC
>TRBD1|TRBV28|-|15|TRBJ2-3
CASSSKTGGADTQYF
TGTGCCAGCAGTTCAAAGACAGGGGGAGCAGATACGCAGTATTTT
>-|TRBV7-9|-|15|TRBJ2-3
CAVGVYGRGLVTQYF
TGTGCCGTGGGGGTATACGGGAGAGGATTAGTTACGCAGTATTTT
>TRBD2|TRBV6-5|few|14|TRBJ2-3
CASSKSGRSDTQYF
TGTGCCAGCAGTAAAAGCGGGAGGTCAGATACGCAGTATTTT